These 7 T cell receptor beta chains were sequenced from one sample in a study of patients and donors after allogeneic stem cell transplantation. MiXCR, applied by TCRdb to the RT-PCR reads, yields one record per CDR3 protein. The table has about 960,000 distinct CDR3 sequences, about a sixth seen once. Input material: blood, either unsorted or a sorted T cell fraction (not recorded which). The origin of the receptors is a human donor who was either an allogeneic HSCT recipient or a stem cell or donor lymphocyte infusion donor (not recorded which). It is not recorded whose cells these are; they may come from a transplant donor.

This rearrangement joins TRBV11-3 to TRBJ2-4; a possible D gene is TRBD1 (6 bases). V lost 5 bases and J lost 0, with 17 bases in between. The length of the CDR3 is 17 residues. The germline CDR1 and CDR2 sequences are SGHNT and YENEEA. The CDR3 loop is CASSAPGHGLAKNIQYF. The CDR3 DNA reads TGTGCCAGCAGCGCACCGGGACACGGTCTAGCCAAAAACATTCAGTACTTC.

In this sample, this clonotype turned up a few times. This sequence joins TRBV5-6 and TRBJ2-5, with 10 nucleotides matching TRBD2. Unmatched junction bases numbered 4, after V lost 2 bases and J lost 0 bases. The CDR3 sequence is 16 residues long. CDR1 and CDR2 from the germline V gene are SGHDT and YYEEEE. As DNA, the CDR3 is TGTGCCAGCAGCTTCCTTAGCGGGGGGTACCAAGAGACCCAGTACTTC. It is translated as CASSFLSGGYQETQYF.

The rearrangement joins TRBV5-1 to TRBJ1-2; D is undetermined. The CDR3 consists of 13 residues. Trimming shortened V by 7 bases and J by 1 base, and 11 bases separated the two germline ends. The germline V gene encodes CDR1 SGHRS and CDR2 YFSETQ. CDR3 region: CASAPEINYGYTF. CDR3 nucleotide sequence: TGCGCCAGCGCCCCGGAAATTAACTATGGCTACACCTTC.

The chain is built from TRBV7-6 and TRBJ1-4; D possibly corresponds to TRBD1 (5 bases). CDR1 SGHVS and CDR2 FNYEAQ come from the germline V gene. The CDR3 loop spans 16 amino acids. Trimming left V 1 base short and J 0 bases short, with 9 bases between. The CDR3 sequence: CASSLDQGSTNEKLFF. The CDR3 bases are TGTGCCAGCAGCTTAGATCAGGGCTCAACTAATGAAAAACTGTTTTTT. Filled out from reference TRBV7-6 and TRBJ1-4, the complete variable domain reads GAGVSQSPRYKVTKRGQDVALRCDPISGHVSLYWYRQALGQGPEFLTYFNYEAQQDKSGLPNDRFSAERPEGSISTLTIQRTEQRDSAMYRCASSLDQGSTNEKLFFGSGTQLSVL.

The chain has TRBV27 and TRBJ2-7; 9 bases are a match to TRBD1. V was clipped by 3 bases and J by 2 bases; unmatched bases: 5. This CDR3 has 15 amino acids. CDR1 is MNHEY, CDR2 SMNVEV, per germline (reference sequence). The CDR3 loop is CASSFTGQGTYEQYF. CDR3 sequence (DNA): TGTGCCAGCAGTTTCACAGGACAGGGGACCTACGAGCAGTACTTC.

The chain's CDR3 is CASSSTPPRDSTDTQYF. CDR3 DNA sequence: TGTGCCAGCAGCTCAACCCCCCCACGGGACAGCACAGATACGCAGTATTTT. The rearrangement joins TRBV5-5 to TRBJ2-3, with D tentatively TRBD1 or TRBD2 (5 bases each). The CDR3 has 17 residues. V lost 3 bases, J lost 0 bases, and 17 bases lay in between. Germline-derived CDR1 and CDR2 are SGHKS and YYEKEE (reference sequence).

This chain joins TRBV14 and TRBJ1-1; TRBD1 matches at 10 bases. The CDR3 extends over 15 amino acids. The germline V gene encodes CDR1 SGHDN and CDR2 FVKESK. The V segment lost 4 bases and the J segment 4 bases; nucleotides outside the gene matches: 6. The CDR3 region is CASSLLWTGGTEAFF. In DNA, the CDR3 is TGTGCCAGCAGCCTCCTTTGGACAGGGGGCACTGAAGCTTTCTTT.